Given below is one T cell receptor (beta chain) in context. Its cognate antigen has yet to be identified. Nothing much larger sits one base from this clone, and base qualities are not available. Explained via the paper, the time point label denotes: around 28 days on oral tofacitinib. In light of the paper, this sample's treatment or condition label describes: oral pan-JAK inhibitor, 5-10 mg twice daily. Lesional scalp punch biopsies and peripheral blood were collected from alopecia areata patients. PBMCs were isolated by density centrifugation and stained for CD3, CD4 and CD8, after which CD4+ and CD8+ T cells were sorted on a FACSAria. The sample originates from a study of CD8+ T cells in alopecia areata listed by TCRdb under 2018. For the wider study: The treated patients took part in an open-label pilot trial in which moderate-to-severe alopecia areata was treated with oral tofacitinib at 5 to 10 mg twice daily. Scalp clonality was compared among normal scalp (n=4), patchy alopecia areata scalp (n=8), and alopecia totalis/universalis scalp (n=8). Patients stayed on tofacitinib for 6 to 18 months and then had 6 months of follow-up off drug so that delayed response and recurrence could be assessed. The RNA source kit depended on sample type: the PAXgene miRNA kit for fixed scalp, the miRNeasy kit for PBMCs, and the RNeasy kit for mouse skin. Scalp tissue and sorted CD4+ and CD8+ peripheral blood T cells from patchy and totalis/universalis alopecia areata patients and from healthy controls were covered by human TCRbeta sequencing. The study used high-throughput TCRbeta sequencing to examine T cell clonal expansion in alopecia areata, in both the C3H/HeJ mouse model and human patients. Patients on tofacitinib were biopsied at baseline and after 4 and 24 weeks of treatment, and several of the patients also had a later scalp biopsy. The SALT score, which quantifies the percentage of affected scalp surface area, was used to measure disease severity in treated patients. Amplification of TCRbeta CDR3 regions was done by immunoSEQ multiplex PCR using 35 Vbeta forward primers and 13 Jbeta reverse primers.

Library generation was performed with the immunoSEQ multiplex PCR assay. To provide template for TCR sequencing, every sample had RNA extracted and reverse transcribed into cDNA. First-strand cDNA was synthesized with SuperScript III using a 2:1 mix of oligo-dT and random hexamers. A synthetic immune receptor repertoire was used to assess amplification bias, and residual bias was removed computationally. For the original study's pipeline: Raw reads were preprocessed to remove errors, and CDR3 was defined by IMGT conventions from the conserved cysteine to phenylalanine. Clonality was computed by normalizing Shannon entropy by log2 of the number of productive unique TCRs and subtracting the result from 1. Scalp TCRbeta sequences were cross-referenced with sorted blood CD4 and CD8 repertoires so that the CD4 or CD8 identity of scalp clones could be inferred. Sourced from immuneACCESS, this table was stored by TCRdb with only in-frame sequences that have V and J called. A share of the clones is absent; for the studies checked, an unresolved V gene accounts for under half, and the remainder has no known explanation. From that table come the V and J calls and clone size; the DNA was used to work out D and trimming. The sample table lists around 150,000 clones, 65% of them with a count of one. Of the sample, roughly 0.99% falls within the top ten clones.

Study-wide findings and limitations: Shared TCR sequences between patients were less evident than in mice, which may be partly attributable to HLA diversity in the patient population. Unlike mouse skin, which is dominated by gammadelta T cells, normal human skin has resident alphabeta T cells that are also sequenced, and this complicates analysis of the scalp TCR repertoire. With tofacitinib, both scalp clonality and the number of expanded CD8+ clones among the top 100 scalp clones went down significantly. The treated cohort was small, with a single nonresponder, so links between baseline CD8+ expansion and response need larger studies. During tofacitinib treatment, many expanded lesional clones remained in scalp and blood, and this persistence may partly explain relapse after treatment is stopped. Higher clonality and more expanded CD8+ clones were observed in lesional scalp than in normal scalp, particularly in alopecia totalis/universalis, a finding suggestive of antigenic drive.

The germline V gene sets CDR1 to LGHNA and CDR2 to YSLEER. Ends trimmed: V by 3 bases, J by 3 bases; bases unmatched to a gene: 3. Taken from cysteine to phenylalanine, the CDR3 has 14 residues. The only DNA kept is the CDR3, 42 bases in frame from the first base. Rearrangement joined TRBV4-3 to TRBJ2-3; 7 bases in between match TRBD2. The input for sequencing was CD4+ T cells sorted from blood, taken at week 4, from a patient treated with tofacitinib. The TCR originated in a human donor with alopecia areata. The CDR3 region has the sequence CASSHGLVTDTQYF. In nucleotides, the sequence is TGCGCCAGCAGCCACGGACTAGTGACAGATACGCAGTATTTT.